The TCR beta chain described here comes from a study of blood T cell repertoires in COVID-19. The method was immunoSEQ multiplex PCR; TCRdb's version includes in-frame clones alone and lacks a portion of them. Of approximately 350,000 clones detected, approximately 90% appear once; the ten largest clones hold roughly 1%. CDR1 is SNHLY and CDR2 is FYNNEI in the germline V gene. This CDR3 is 15 amino acids long. J was trimmed by 6 bases and V by 6 bases; bases with no gene match: 8. The sample taken for sequencing was PBMCs or T cells enriched from blood (not recorded which). The receptor's source is a man between 18 and 35 years old who had recovered from COVID-19. The chain is built from TRBV2 and TRBJ2-1, with 10 bases that match TRBD2. The CDR3 coding sequence is TGTGCCAGCAGCGCCGGGACTAGCGTCACCAATGAGCAGTTCTTC. Its protein is CASSAGTSVTNEQFF.